Listed below are T cell receptor beta chains from one sample, sequenced in a study of cytomegalovirus exposure and HLA in healthy donors. The repertoire was sequenced with immunoSEQ multiplex PCR; TCRdb's copy has only in-frame clones and lacks some. The table lists roughly 150,000 clones, approximately 76% of them singletons, with roughly 5.4% in the top ten. Sequencing was performed on PBMCs. These TCRs come from a woman aged 18 to 35 in good health and CMV-seropositive. CDR3s leave out the opening cysteine and the closing phenylalanine or tryptophan. D genes are given only for firm matches.

D	V	J	CDR3
.	TRBV9	TRBJ1-1	ASSVGGGDTEAF
TRBD1	TRBV14	TRBJ2-7	ASSRPGTGGYEQY
.	TRBV5-4	TRBJ2-7	ASSFGTGTYEQY
.	TRBV30	TRBJ1-2	AWNTGQLYT
.	TRBV2	TRBJ1-4	ASSGEGATNEKLF
.	TRBV7-8	TRBJ2-3	ASSLPREGTDTQY
.	TRBV7-8	TRBJ2-7	ASSLARQPTYEQY
.	TRBV6-5	TRBJ2-5	ASSPLQVQETQY
.	TRBV7-2	TRBJ1-4	ASSSQALSEKLF
.	TRBV5-5	TRBJ2-7	ASAFDSSYEQY
.	TRBV11-3	TRBJ1-1	ASSTGQDNTEAF
.	TRBV12-5	TRBJ2-1	ASGLFLGGFYNEQF
TRBD1	TRBV5-1	TRBJ1-1	ASSLPTGESLAF
TRBD1	TRBV27	TRBJ2-7	ASSKQTGPYEQY
TRBD2	TRBV7-2	TRBJ2-7	ASSVAGTSDYEQY
.	TRBV1	TRBJ2-1	TSSQESSGGAPYNEQF
TRBD1	TRBV30	TRBJ1-2	AWSVRDRIYGYT
.	TRBV25-1	TRBJ2-3	ASSEKSTQY
TRBD1	TRBV6-5	TRBJ2-4	ATDRVEGAKNIQY
TRBD1	TRBV29-1	TRBJ2-7	SVRDRDAYKQY
TRBD1	TRBV5-4	TRBJ2-3	ASSLFGTGGRASTDTQY
.	TRBV6-1	TRBJ2-7	ASSRDTSYEQY
TRBD2	TRBV4-1	TRBJ2-5	ASRAAGVQETQY
TRBD1	TRBV19	TRBJ1-3	ASLKAGTAGSGNTIY
.	TRBV7-9	TRBJ2-2	ASSFLTGTGELF